One T cell receptor (beta chain) is described in this entry. Its target is unknown. Subsequent to less than twelve days of culture, CD4+ T cells were isolated. This specimen belongs to a study of vaccination effects on CD4 cells after COVID-19. Study at large: Wells containing two million PBMC each were cultured with 10 IU/ml IL-2 and about 9.6 ug/ml peptides.

Sequenced by immunoSEQ multiplex PCR; TCRdb stores in-frame clones only, minus some. Counted here are about 46,000 clones, around 70% occurring once; the ten biggest clones make up around 8.1%. CDR3 size: 16 residues. The V segment lost 0 bases and the J segment 1 base; nucleotides outside the gene matches: 3. Germline CDR1 SGHNT, CDR2 YYREEE (reference sequence). The rearrangement joins TRBV5-4 to TRBJ2-5; 10 nucleotides line up with TRBD2. The source was CD4+ T cells from PBMCs cultured without peptide, collected before COVID-19 vaccination. This sequence originates from a human donor who had a prior SARS-CoV-2 infection. This chain's CDR3 is CASSLGLAGVQETQYF. The CDR3 bases are TGTGCCAGCAGCTTGGGGCTAGCGGGGGTCCAAGAGACCCAGTACTTC.